The text below deals with one TCR beta chain. Original processing notes: Nucleated cell number was recorded as an estimate derived from reference gene primer amplification. Only in-frame clones appear in the TCRdb table, and some are missing; sequencing was by immunoSEQ multiplex PCR. V and J calls plus clone size are reproduced from that table; the DNA served to infer D and trimming. The table includes about 250,000 clones, around four fifths detected once. The data stem from a study of blood T cell repertoires in COVID-19. In the study overall: Material from acute and convalescent COVID-19 was sourced from the United States, Italy and Spain. PBMCs, B-cell-depleted T cells, or T cells provided the cDNA or gDNA that made up the material.

This CDR3 region has 18 residues. The V end lost 1 base, the J end lost 0 bases, and 13 bases lay between the germline ends. Germline V gene data show CDR1 as SGHVS and CDR2 as FQNEAQ. The sample consisted of peripheral blood. This clonotype was sampled from a woman in her fifties or sixties with active or convalescent COVID-19. The chain has TRBV7-8 and TRBJ1-6; the D is unclear. CDR3 sequence (DNA): TGTGCCAGCAGCTTAGAAGCGGAAGCGAGCTCCTATAATTCACCCCTCCACTTT. It codes for CASSLEAEASSYNSPLHF.